This T cell receptor (beta chain) was captured in a study of cytomegalovirus exposure and HLA in healthy donors (dated by TCRdb to about 2017). About the full investigation: An earlier analysis of about 560 of the donors reported roughly 300 Gb of sequence data and 117 million unique TCR beta sequences obtained from around 180 million T cells. About 300 gigabases of sequencing data and tens of millions of unique TCR sequences were included in an early release covering 500 to 750 HLA-typed donors. Rather than using new phenotypic data, the later analysis identified candidate immune exposures from TCR beta sequences and from how often those sequences occurred across donors. The genetic ancestry cluster associated with self-reported Caucasian donors included 81% of the roughly 360 genotyped donors. High-throughput TCR immunosequencing, statistical association of individual TCRs with disease status, and machine learning were combined to predict cytomegalovirus infection status. Both class I and class II loci were covered by HLA typing, at four-digit resolution. Every discovery cohort repertoire had been produced on one sequencing platform. A later analysis re-examined previously published TCR beta repertoires from 500 to 700 donors and added high-resolution HLA genotyping to investigate patterns of TCR occurrence. The number of typed donors differed by locus: about 620-630 for A, B, C, DRB1 and DQB1; 522 for DQA1; 606 for DPA1; and 400 to 480 for DPB1. On average, about 200,000 unique TCR beta nucleotide sequences were sequenced per donor among fewer than 500 genotyped donors of the cohort, with about 19% of those sequences being non-productive. Genome-wide SNP genotypes for about 65% of the roughly 670 donors were used in a later genetic analysis, which treated that subset as a discovery cohort. Using immunosequencing, the study profiled T cell repertoires from some 670 subjects and related those repertoires to cytomegalovirus serostatus. A handful of DR-DQ haplotypes were handled as single units for association and clustering because linkage in the cohort was strong. The study aimed to test whether cataloging public T cell receptors could reveal signatures of past pathogen exposure. Donor age, sex, ethnicity and CMV serostatus were collected together with the repertoire data. Along with the 666-subject first cohort, a separate validation cohort of 120 different subjects was used. To decide whether each TCR beta V gene segment behaved as functional or pseudogenic, an earlier analysis of approximately 600 of the donors relied on high-throughput TCR beta sequencing. On the study overall, not on this receptor specifically: According to a later analysis, parvovirus B19, influenza, CMV and Epstein-Barr virus appeared linked to several top co-occurrence clusters. In an earlier analysis of fewer than 700 of the donors, most TCR beta V segments appeared in productive rearrangements about 90% or about 30% of the time, broadly matching IMGT annotations. An association between a missense DCLRE1C variant and V-gene and J-gene trimming of TCR beta chains was found in a later genetic analysis and replicated in an independent cohort. Because counts were too low, some 16 rarely observed V segments, including chromosome 9 orphons, were excluded from the earlier analysis of under 650 of the donors. The presence/absence analyses assumed that sequencing depth was roughly uniform across donors, and that assumption may not be true. According to a later analysis, TCR association rates differed among HLA loci, with DRB1 alleles showing the most associated TCRs and HLA-C alleles showing the fewest. The classifier was reported to diagnose cytomegalovirus status with high specificity and sensitivity in both the original cohort and the validation cohort. The cohort was sequenced for TCR beta chains only, and without alpha or paired-chain data the features that could be detected were limited. The study gave a list of over 150 TCR beta chains associated with cytomegalovirus. Compared with equally common non-associated chains, HLA-associated TCR beta chains in a later analysis were more clonally expanded and had lower generation probabilities. Assigning TCR associations to individual alleles was difficult when HLA alleles, especially DR and DQ, strongly co-occurred. In a later genetic analysis, fewer N-insertions in productive TCRs were reported among donors in an Asian-associated ancestry cluster than the roughly 640-donor mean. For the cohort, immune exposure information was limited to CMV serostatus. A few of the identified cytomegalovirus-associated TCR beta chains were confirmed in vitro to be specific for cytomegalovirus antigens. A further reported finding was that TCR beta sequences accurately predicted the HLA-A and HLA-B alleles for most subjects in the first cohort. Because some donors lacked HLA typing at each locus, the association tests relied only on the typed subset. Linkage disequilibrium might explain the correlated functional status among segregating V segments, but an unknown experimental factor could not be ruled out. A cluster of highly shared sequence variants was judged likely to represent a technical artifact of the sequencing pipeline. In a later analysis, most CMV-associated TCR beta chains were found to appear HLA-restricted, with HLA associations seemingly driven largely by CMV exposure. At a false discovery rate of 0.05, a later analysis linked 16,951 TCR beta sequences to specific HLA alleles. It was suggested by the authors that the approach could potentially be generalized to other disease states and immunological phenotypes. Most TCR sequences were observed very rarely across donors, whereas some public TCRs were present in many individuals. The 87-base-pair reads could not distinguish some IMGT-functional V segments, including TRBV6-2 and TRBV6-3, so those segments were excluded.

The cohort consisted of approximately 670 healthy bone marrow donors. At the time of sampling, all cohort members were nominally healthy, though unrecorded immune exposures were likely present. The donor tested CMV seropositive, placing the donor among the 289 seropositive members of the cohort. Every donor gave a peripheral blood sample, and the peripheral blood mononuclear cells from that sample were used for TCR beta sequencing. Genomic DNA was extracted from the blood cell samples with the Qiagen DNeasy Blood Extraction Kit. V and J are truncated by 0 bases and 4 bases respectively, leaving an intervening sequence of 9 bases. The germline V gene provides CDR1 MNHEY and CDR2 SVGAGI. The CDR3 has 14 amino acids, counting the end cysteine and phenylalanine. Only the CDR3 part of the read is kept: 42 bases, read in frame from the first base. This clone appeared a single time. Its antigen remains undetermined. Base quality data are lacking; no much larger clone is found one base away.

The method behind the library was the immunoSEQ multiplex PCR assay. The multiplex PCR relied on a mix of 60 forward primers for TCR Vbeta segments and 13 reverse primers for TCR Jbeta segments. The CDR3 region of rearranged TCR beta genes was amplified from genomic DNA with a multiplex PCR assay. The amplified TCR beta libraries were sequenced on the Illumina HiSeq System as 87-base-pair reads. Per the source publication's procedure: A later analysis counted about 80 million unique TCR beta chains across the 670 or so repertoires, and some 11 million of these chains were shared by at least two donors. To remove PCR and sequencing errors, raw reads were error-corrected and collapsed into unique sequences using a nearest-neighbor algorithm that merged closely related sequences. CDR3 sequences were aligned to IMGT reference sequences to assign V, D and J gene segments. For a sequence to be retained, at least a six-nucleotide match to both a V gene segment and a J gene segment was required. Rearrangements were classified as productive when the CDR3 lacked stop codons and remained in frame with V and J, and all other rearrangements were classified as non-productive. Following IMGT convention, CDR3 was defined as the stretch from the second conserved V-encoded cysteine up to the conserved J-encoded phenylalanine. In an earlier analysis of more than 550 of the donors, sequences lacking an unambiguous match to a single V gene segment were excluded. In an earlier analysis of 587 of the donors, V segments were called functional above 56.7% productive rearrangements and were called segregating when the between-donor standard deviation exceeded 5%. A statistical classification framework was built to diagnose cytomegalovirus status from the catalog of TCR beta chain sequences. A later analysis assigned V and J genes by comparing TCR nucleotide sequences with IMGT/GENE-DB human TR gene sequences. In a later analysis, CDR3 sequences and most-parsimonious VDJ recombination scenarios were assigned using the TCRdist pipeline. In a later analysis, every TCR beta chain was defined by the combination of its CDR3 amino acid sequence and its V-gene family, and reads without a unique V-gene family were dropped. As a way to deal with suspected cross-contamination and a sequencing artifact, a later analysis dropped 450 to 600 nucleotide sequences that were highly shared and had low generation probability. In a later analysis, a clonal expansion index was calculated for each public chain from normalized within-repertoire ranks of inferred template counts. In a later analysis, generation probabilities were computed using a VDJ recombination model fitted to out-of-frame rearrangements, and the results were checked against IGoR. A later analysis scored TCR-TCR, TCR-HLA and TCR-CMV co-occurrence with hypergeometric tests, applying a repertoire-size bias correction to TCR pairs. False discovery rates were estimated in a later analysis by permuting HLA or CMV assignments 20 times. In a later analysis, co-occurring TCRs were grouped using DBSCAN, and TCRdist sequence similarity was added for clustering within HLA-allele-positive subsets. Co-occurrence clustering excluded repertoires with fewer than 30,000 or more than 120,000 public chains, plus five with anomalous nucleotide sharing. Imported from immuneACCESS, the table was reduced by TCRdb to in-frame sequences with V and J called. These copies leave out some clones; in studies compared against another copy, an unresolved V gene accounts for under half, and the cause of the remainder is not known. Clone size and V and J calls were adopted from that table, with D and trimming inferred from the DNA. The sample data list 150,000 to 200,000 clones, and approximately 81% of these were observed just once. The ten largest clones add up to 2% to 2.5% of the sample.

This receptor was taken from a man younger than 30 in good health and CMV-seropositive. The specimen was PBMCs. Here the chain combines TRBV6-5 and TRBJ1-2; possibly the D gene is TRBD1, per 5 matching bases. The CDR3 is CASSYSEGPYGYTF. The sequenced DNA is TGTGCCAGCAGTTACTCGGAGGGACCCTATGGCTACACCTTC.